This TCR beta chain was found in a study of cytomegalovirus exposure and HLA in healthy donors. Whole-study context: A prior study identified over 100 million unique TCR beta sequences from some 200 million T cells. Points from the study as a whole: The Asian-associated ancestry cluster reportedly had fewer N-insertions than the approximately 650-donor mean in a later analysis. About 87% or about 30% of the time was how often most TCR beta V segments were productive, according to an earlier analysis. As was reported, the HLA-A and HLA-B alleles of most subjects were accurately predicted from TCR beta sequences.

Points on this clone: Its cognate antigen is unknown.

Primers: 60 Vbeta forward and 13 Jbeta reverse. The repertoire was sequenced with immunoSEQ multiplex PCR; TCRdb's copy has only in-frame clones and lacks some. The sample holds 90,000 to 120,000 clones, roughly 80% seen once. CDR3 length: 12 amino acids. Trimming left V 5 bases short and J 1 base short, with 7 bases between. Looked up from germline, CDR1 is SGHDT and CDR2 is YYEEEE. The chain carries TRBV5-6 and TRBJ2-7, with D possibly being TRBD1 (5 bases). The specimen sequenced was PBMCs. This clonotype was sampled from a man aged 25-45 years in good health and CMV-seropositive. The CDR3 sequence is CASSRQSYEQYF. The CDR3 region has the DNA TGTGCCAGCAGTCGACAGTCCTACGAGCAGTACTTC.